Below, 14 T cell receptor beta chains from the same sample are listed, as sequenced in a study of T cell changes during pregnancy in multiple sclerosis. Sequencing was performed with immunoSEQ multiplex PCR; in TCRdb, only in-frame clones are kept and a portion is missing. The sample lists around 71,000 clones; around 94% were seen once. Sequences were derived from peripheral blood, sampled in the third trimester of pregnancy. These receptors came from a female donor with multiple sclerosis, enrolled in a pregnancy study.

A note on this clone: The junction and the germline gene differ at one end; a read error may be behind it. The V gene is TRBV2, the J gene TRBJ1-6; TRBD1 aligns across 7 bases. Germline V lookup: CDR1 SNHLY, CDR2 FYNNEI. This CDR3 has 14 residues. The CDR3 sequence: CASSAWQGDSPLHF. The DNA of the CDR3 is TGTGCCAGCAGTGCCTGGCAGGGGGATTCGCCCCTCCACTTT. The full variable domain, its missing parts supplied by reference TRBV2 and TRBJ1-6, is EPEVTQTPSHQVTQMGQEVILRCVPISNHLYFYWYRQILGQKVEFLVSFYNNEISEKSEIFDDQFSVERPDGSNFTLKIRSTKLEDSAMYFCASSAWQGDSPLHFGNGTRLTVT.

This clone was observed once. This chain connects TRBV2 to TRBJ1-1, with D possibly being TRBD1 (6 bases). The CDR3 runs 14 residues. CDR1 and CDR2 from the germline V gene are SNHLY and FYNNEI. V was pared by 7 bases and J by 11 bases, with 23 bases between. CDR3 region: CASNPTGNQKFAFF. CDR3 DNA: TGTGCCAGCAATCCCACAGGGAATCAGAAGTTCGCTTTCTTT.

The chain joins TRBV27 to TRBJ1-5, with TRBD1 matching 8 bases. The germline V gene has CDR1 MNHEY and CDR2 SMNVEV (reference sequence). The V gene end was trimmed by 2 bases and the J gene end by 7 bases; junction bases not matched to a gene: 4. This CDR3 is built from 14 residues. CDR3 nucleotides: TGTGCCAGCAGTTTAGGCAGGGGGCTCCAGCCCCAGCATTTT. Translating gives CASSLGRGLQPQHF.

The chain is built from TRBV4-2 and TRBJ1-5, with 9 nucleotides matching TRBD1. J lost 7 bases, V lost 3 bases, and 13 bases had no gene match. This CDR3 is 17 amino acids long. Germline CDR1 LGHNA, CDR2 YNFKEQ. The CDR3: CASSHDQGQGMGQPQHF. DNA of the CDR3: TGTGCCAGCAGCCACGATCAGGGACAGGGTATGGGCCAGCCCCAGCATTTT.

This clone came up once. CDR3 nucleotides: TGTGCCAGTAGTAAGGGACAGGTGTATGGCTACACCTTC. The encoded protein is CASSKGQVYGYTF. The V gene is TRBV19, the J gene TRBJ1-2; TRBD1 matches at 8 bases. The CDR3 extends over 13 amino acids. Germline CDR1 is LNHDA and CDR2 is SQIVND (reference sequence). The V segment lost 4 bases and the J segment 5 bases; nucleotides outside the gene matches: 3.

The chain links TRBV11-2 to TRBJ1-1, with TRBD1 matching 9 bases. CDR3 length: 14 residues. Germline CDR1 is SGHAT and CDR2 is FQNNGV. The J segment lost 5 bases and the V segment lost 4 bases, leaving 5 bases of the junction unmatched. The CDR3 bases are TGTGCCAGCAGCTCTCACAGGGGGCGGACTGAAGCTTTCTTT. Translating it yields CASSSHRGRTEAFF. Together with reference TRBV11-2 and TRBJ1-1, the CDR3 gives the full variable domain: EAGVAQSPRYKIIEKRQSVAFWCNPISGHATLYWYQQILGQGPKLLIQFQNNGVVDDSQLPKDRFSAERLKGVDSTLKIQPAKLEDSAVYLCASSSHRGRTEAFFGQGTRLTVV.

V gene TRBV10-1 combines with J gene TRBJ2-7; 11 nucleotides align to TRBD2. CDR1 is WNHNN, CDR2 SYGVQD, per germline (reference sequence). The CDR3 has 13 amino acids. J was trimmed by 5 bases and V by 5 bases; bases with no gene match: 2. CDR3 in DNA: TGCGCCAGCAGTCTAGCGGGAGGCCACGAGCAGTACTTC. Translation: CASSLAGGHEQYF.

This clone was seen a single time. The chain joins TRBV2 to TRBJ2-2; the match to TRBD1 covers 8 bases. V lost 2 bases to trimming and J lost 5 bases; unmatched junction nucleotides: 4. This CDR3 region has 15 residues. Germline V gene sequence: CDR1 SNHLY, CDR2 FYNNEI. DNA for the CDR3: TGTGCCAGCAGTGAAACAGGGGGGAAAACCGGGGAGCTGTTTTTT. Translating it yields CASSETGGKTGELFF.

This chain connects TRBV20-1 to TRBJ2-1; possible D gene TRBD2, 5 bases. Germline V gene sequence: CDR1 DFQATT, CDR2 SNEGSKA (reference sequence). The CDR3 has 11 amino acids. The V gene lost 3 bases and the J gene lost 8 bases, with 8 bases spanning the gap. CDR3 nucleotide sequence: TGCAGTGCTAGGGACTTCGATGAGCAGTTCTTC. Its protein product is CSARDFDEQFF.

The J gene is TRBJ1-3, the V gene TRBV6-1; D perhaps matches TRBD1 (5 bases). Trimming took 2 bases from V and 0 from J, leaving 14 bases between them. The CDR3 length is 17 residues. Germline V gene data show CDR1 as MNHNS and CDR2 as SASEGT. CDR3 DNA: TGTGCCAGCAGTGAACAAGACAGACGAAACTCTGGAAACACCATATATTTT. It is translated as CASSEQDRRNSGNTIYF.

The chain links TRBV21-1 to TRBJ1-3; the table's TRBD1 call for D was not verified on the DNA. TRBV21-1 is assigned pseudogene status. CDR3 length: 17 residues. The CDR3: CASSKKKRGDRGHTIYF. As DNA, the CDR3 is TGTGCCAGCAGCAAAAAAAAACGGGGGGACAGGGGGCACACCATATATTTT.

The chain uses TRBV5-1 and TRBJ1-2; a weak D match, TRBD1 (6 bases). The CDR3 runs to 13 residues. Germline values: CDR1 SGHRS, CDR2 YFSETQ. V was shortened by 3 bases and J by 2 bases, with 8 bases between the two germline ends. The CDR3 DNA is TGCGCCAGCAGCTACGACAGGAACTATGGCTACACCTTC. Protein: CASSYDRNYGYTF.

The gene calls are TRBV4-2 and TRBJ2-1, with a weak D call TRBD2 (5 bases). The CDR3 spans 16 residues. Between the trimmed V and J ends, which lost 1 base and 0 bases, there was a span of 10 bases. Germline lookup yields CDR1 LGHNA and CDR2 YNFKEQ. CDR3 region: CASSQAETTSYNEQFF. CDR3 DNA sequence: TGTGCCAGCAGCCAAGCAGAGACTACCTCCTACAATGAGCAGTTCTTC.

This chain joins TRBV2 and TRBJ2-5; the match to TRBD2 covers 8 bases. The CDR3 length is 12 residues. Germline V CDR1 and CDR2: SNHLY, FYNNEI. J gave up 4 bases and V 11 bases, and 6 bases lay outside the gene matches. CDR3 DNA: TGTGCCGGGTCGGGAGGGAGAGAGACCCAGTACTTC. Translated: CAGSGGRETQYF.